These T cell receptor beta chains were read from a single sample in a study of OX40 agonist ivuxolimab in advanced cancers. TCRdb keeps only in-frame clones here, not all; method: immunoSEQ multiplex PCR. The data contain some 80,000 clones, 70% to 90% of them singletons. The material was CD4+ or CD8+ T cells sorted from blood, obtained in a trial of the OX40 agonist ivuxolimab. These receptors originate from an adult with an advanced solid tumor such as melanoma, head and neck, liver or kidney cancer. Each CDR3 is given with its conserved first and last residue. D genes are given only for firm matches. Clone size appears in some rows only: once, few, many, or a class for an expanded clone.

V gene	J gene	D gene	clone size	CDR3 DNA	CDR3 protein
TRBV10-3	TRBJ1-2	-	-	TGTGCCATCAGGGAGGGCGACTATGGCTACACCTTC	CAIREGDYGYTF
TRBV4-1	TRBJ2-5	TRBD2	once	TGCGCCAGCAGCCAGGCTCTTTTCGCGGGACTAGCGGGTCAAGAGACCCAGTACTTC	CASSQALFAGLAGQETQYF
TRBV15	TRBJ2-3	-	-	TGTGCCATCAGCAGAGATCGGGAGGATACGCAGTATTTT	CAISRDREDTQYF
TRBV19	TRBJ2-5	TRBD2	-	TGTGCCAGTAGTAGGGGACTAGACGAGACCCAGTACTTC	CASSRGLDETQYF
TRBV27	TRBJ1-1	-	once	TGTGCCAGCAGTTTATCTCGCAGGGTAGCCACTGAAGCTTTCTTT	CASSLSRRVATEAFF
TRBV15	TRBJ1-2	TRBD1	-	TGTGCCACCACACGGACAGGGACCAACTATGGCTACACCTTC	CATTRTGTNYGYTF
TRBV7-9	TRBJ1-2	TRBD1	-	TGTGCCAGCAGCGAACGGGACAGAGCTAACTATGGCTACACCTTC	CASSERDRANYGYTF
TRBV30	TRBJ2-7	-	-	TGTGCCTTCGGACTCCTCTACGAGCAGTACTTC	CAFGLLYEQYF
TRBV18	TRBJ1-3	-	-	TGTGCCAGCTCATTAAACCTCAGGACTGGAAACACCATATATTTT	CASSLNLRTGNTIYF
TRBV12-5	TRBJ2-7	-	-	TGTGCTAGTGGTTTGCGCGCGTGGGGCAGTAACACCTACGAGCAGTACTTC	CASGLRAWGSNTYEQYF
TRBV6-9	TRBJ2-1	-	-	TGTGCCAGCAGTTCCCCGACAGTAACCCACAATGAGCAGTTCTTC	CASSSPTVTHNEQFF
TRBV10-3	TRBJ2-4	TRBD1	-	TGTGCCATCAGTGACGCCGGGACAGGGGACAACATTCAGTACTTC	CAISDAGTGDNIQYF
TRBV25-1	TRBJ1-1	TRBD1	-	TGTGCCAGCAGTGTACTATCGCCGACAGGGGGGAACACTGAAGCTTTCTTT	CASSVLSPTGGNTEAFF
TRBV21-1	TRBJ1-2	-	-	TGTGCCAGCGGCCCCCCAGGGGGCGATGGCTACACCTTC	CASGPPGGDGYTF
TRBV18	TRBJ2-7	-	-	TGTGCCAGCTTCCCTGAGCAGGGCTCCTACGAGCAGTACTTC	CASFPEQGSYEQYF
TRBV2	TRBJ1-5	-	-	TGTGCCAGCAGTCTACGGCTCCAGCCCCAGCATTTT	CASSLRLQPQHF
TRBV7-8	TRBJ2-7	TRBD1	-	TGTGCCAGCAGCTTACCCGCCGGGACAGGGTACTTC	CASSLPAGTGYF
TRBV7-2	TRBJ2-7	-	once	TGTGCCAGCAGCTGGGACGCTCAAAGCTACGAGCAGTACTTC	CASSWDAQSYEQYF
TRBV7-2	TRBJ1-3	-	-	TGTGCCAGCAGCTCCGCCAGCGGAAACACCATATATTTT	CASSSASGNTIYF
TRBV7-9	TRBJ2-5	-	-	TGTGCCAGCAGCTTTGGGGGTGGGGAGACCCAGTACTTC	CASSFGGGETQYF
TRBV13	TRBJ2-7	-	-	TGTGCCAGCAGCTTCAACAGGTCTCCGCACGAGCAGTACTTC	CASSFNRSPHEQYF
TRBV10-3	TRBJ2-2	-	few	TGTGCCATCAGCTCCGACGGGAACACCGGGGAGCTGTTTTTT	CAISSDGNTGELFF
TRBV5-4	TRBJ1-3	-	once	TGTGCCAGCAGCTTAAGGCAGGGGGGAAACACCATATATTTT	CASSLRQGGNTIYF
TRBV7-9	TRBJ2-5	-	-	TGTGCCAGCAGCTTCGGGCAGGGTGTAGAGACCCAGTACTTC	CASSFGQGVETQYF
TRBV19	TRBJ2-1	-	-	TGTGCCAGTAGTATTGGGGGGAGACGGTCCTACAATGAGCAGTTCTTC	CASSIGGRRSYNEQFF
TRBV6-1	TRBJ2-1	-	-	TGTGCCACCCATCCCCCAGGGGCAAAGCAGTTCTTC	CATHPPGAKQFF
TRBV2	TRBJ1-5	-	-	TGTGCCAGCAGTCGCCAAGGGGCCCTGAATCAGCCCCAGCATTTT	CASSRQGALNQPQHF
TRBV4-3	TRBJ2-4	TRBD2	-	TGCGCCAGCAGCCAAGGTGTTCCAGGTCTAGCGGAAAACATTCAGTACTTC	CASSQGVPGLAENIQYF
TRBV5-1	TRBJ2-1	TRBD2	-	TGCGCCAGCACGGGGCGCGCGGCTAGCGGGGGGTCAAAGCAGTTCTTC	CASTGRAASGGSKQFF
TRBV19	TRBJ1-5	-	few	TGTGCCAGTAGTGTGACTGGGAGCGCCCAGCATTTT	CASSVTGSAQHF
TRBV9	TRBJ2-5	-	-	TGTGCCAGCAGCGTAAACTTTTGGCTAGAGACCCAGTACTTC	CASSVNFWLETQYF
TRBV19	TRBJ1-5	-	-	TGTGCCAGTAGTATATGGGGCTGGGTCGGCAATCAGCCCCAGCATTTT	CASSIWGWVGNQPQHF
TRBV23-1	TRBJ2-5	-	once	TGCGCCAACAATACCGACATCCAAACAGGGACTCGGGAGACCCAGTACTTC	CANNTDIQTGTRETQYF
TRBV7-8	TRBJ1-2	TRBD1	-	TGTGCCAGCAGCTTATCCCAGGGACAGGTTAACTATGGCTACACCTTC	CASSLSQGQVNYGYTF
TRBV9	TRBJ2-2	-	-	TGTGCCAGCAGCGTAGGACTAACTCACACCGGGGAGCTGTTTTTT	CASSVGLTHTGELFF
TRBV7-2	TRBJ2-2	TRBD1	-	TGTGCCAGCAGCTTACGGGCAGGGGGAAAAACCGGGGAGCTGTTTTTT	CASSLRAGGKTGELFF
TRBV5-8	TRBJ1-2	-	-	TGTGCCAGCAGCCGGACAGACGAAGCTAACTATGGCTACACCTTC	CASSRTDEANYGYTF
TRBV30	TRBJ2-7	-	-	TGTGCCTGGAGTGTACGAAGCGAGCAGTACTTC	CAWSVRSEQYF
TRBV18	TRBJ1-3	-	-	TGTGCCAGCTCACCATCCGGGGCTGGAAACACCATATATTTT	CASSPSGAGNTIYF
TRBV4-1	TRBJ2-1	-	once	TGCGCCAGCAGCCAAGAATCTGCGGGAACCACAGCGTTGCAGTTCTTC	CASSQESAGTTALQFF
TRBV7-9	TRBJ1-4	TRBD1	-	TGTGCCAGCAGCTTTTGGACAGGGGGAGATGAAAAACTGTTTTTT	CASSFWTGGDEKLFF
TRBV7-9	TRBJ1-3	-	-	TGTGCCAGCTACTCAACCTCTGGAAACACCATATATTTT	CASYSTSGNTIYF
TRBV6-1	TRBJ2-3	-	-	TGTGCCAGCAGCAGAAGGACGAATTGGGGAGATACGCAGTATTTT	CASSRRTNWGDTQYF
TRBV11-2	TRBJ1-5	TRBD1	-	TGTGCCAGCAGCTTAGATGGACAGGGAACTCAGCCCCAGCATTTT	CASSLDGQGTQPQHF
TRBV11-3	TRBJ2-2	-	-	TGTGCCAGCAGCTCCGGGCCGTTCACCGGGGAGCTGCTTTTT	CASSSGPFTGELLF
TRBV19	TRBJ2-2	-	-	TGTGCCAGTAGTATAATGGACAGAAACACCGGGGAGCTGTTTTTT	CASSIMDRNTGELFF
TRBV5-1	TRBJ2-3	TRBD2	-	TGCGCCAGCAGCTTGAGGCCACTAGCGGGTGGGGATACGCAGTATTTT	CASSLRPLAGGDTQYF
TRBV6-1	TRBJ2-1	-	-	TGTGCCACCACATGGGCGGGTATCTCCTACAATGAGCAGTTCTTC	CATTWAGISYNEQFF
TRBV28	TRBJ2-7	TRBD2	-	TGTGCCAGCAGTTTCCGGACTAGTGTTCACCCCAGCTCCTACGAGCAGTACTTC	CASSFRTSVHPSSYEQYF
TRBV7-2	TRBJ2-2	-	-	TGTGCCAGCAGCTCGGCGAACACCGGGGAGCTGTTTTTT	CASSSANTGELFF
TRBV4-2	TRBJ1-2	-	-	TGTGCCAGCAGCCCACCTGAAGGGGGATCAAGAGGCTACACCTTC	CASSPPEGGSRGYTF
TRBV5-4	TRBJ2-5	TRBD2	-	TGTGCCAGCAGCTGGGGACTAGCGGGGCTCCAAGAGACCCAGTACTTC	CASSWGLAGLQETQYF
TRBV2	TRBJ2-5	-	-	TGTGCCAGCAGTCAGCAGGGAGGTCGAGAGACCCAGTACTTC	CASSQQGGRETQYF
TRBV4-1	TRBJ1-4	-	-	TGCGCCAGCAGCCAAATGGGCCCGAAACAGCCTGAAAAACTGTTTTTT	CASSQMGPKQPEKLFF
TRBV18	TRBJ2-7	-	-	TGTGCCAGCTCACCACCTGTGGAAACCTACGAGCAGTACTTC	CASSPPVETYEQYF
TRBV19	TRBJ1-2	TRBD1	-	TGTGCCAGTAGTACCCGGACAGGGCAATATGGCTACACCTTC	CASSTRTGQYGYTF
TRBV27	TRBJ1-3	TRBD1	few	TGTGCCAGCAGTTCGCTTAGGAGGACAGGGGGCACCTCTGGAAACACCATATATTTT	CASSSLRRTGGTSGNTIYF
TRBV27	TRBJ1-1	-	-	TGTGCCAGCACCCAAAGGCAGGGATTGAACACTGAAGCTTTCTTT	CASTQRQGLNTEAFF